A single T cell receptor (beta chain) is shown here with its context. The data belong to a study of siplizumab effects on memory and regulatory T cells. The CDR3 runs 15 residues. The table came from immunoSEQ multiplex PCR; TCRdb's copy has only in-frame clones and leaves some out. The sample consists of about 50,000 clones, about 97% of them appearing once. The V call is TRBV12-2, the J call TRBJ2-7; the table's TRBD1 call for D was not verified on the DNA. TRBV12-2 is reported as a pseudogene. This TCR was sampled from a human donor in good health. Sequenced sample: naive CD4+ T cells sorted from blood. The CDR3 sequence is CASRLLYSNTYEQYF. The CDR3 nucleotides read TGTGCAAGTCGCTTACTCTACAGTAATACCTACGAGCAGTACTTC.